These T cell receptor beta chains were read from a single sample in a study of shared clonotypes between healthy human individuals. Produced via immunoSEQ multiplex PCR; TCRdb's table is partial and in-frame only. The table shows roughly 300,000 clones, with 73% occurring only once. The specimen was memory CD4+ T cells sorted from blood. The receptor set was obtained from a man younger than 45 in good health. The CDR3 runs from the conserved cysteine through the conserved F or W. A D gene is named only where the DNA matches it firmly. For some rows the clone size is stated as once, few or many, or as a class when expanded; others skip it.

d_gene: NA; abundance: many; v_gene: TRBV2; j_gene: TRBJ1-2; CDR3nt: TGTGCCAGCACGGTAGGAGGGCTGGGCTACACCTTC; CDR3aa: CASTVGGLGYTF
d_gene: NA; abundance: once; v_gene: TRBV7-8; j_gene: TRBJ1-2; CDR3nt: TGTGCCAGCAGCCAACTTTTAGGCTATGGCTACACCTTC; CDR3aa: CASSQLLGYGYTF
d_gene: NA; abundance: few; v_gene: TRBV29-1; j_gene: TRBJ2-5; CDR3nt: TGCAGCGTTGAAGATCAAGAGACCCAGTACTTC; CDR3aa: CSVEDQETQYF
d_gene: NA; abundance: NA; v_gene: TRBV6-5; j_gene: TRBJ2-5; CDR3nt: TGTGCCAGCAAGGCGGACCAAGAGACCCAGTACTTC; CDR3aa: CASKADQETQYF
d_gene: NA; abundance: few; v_gene: TRBV13; j_gene: TRBJ2-6; CDR3nt: TGTGCCAGCAGCTCCCAAGGTATAACTGCTGGGGCCAACGTCCTGACTTTC; CDR3aa: CASSSQGITAGANVLTF
d_gene: NA; abundance: NA; v_gene: TRBV5-4; j_gene: TRBJ1-4; CDR3nt: TGTGCCAGCAGCACAGGGACGGGAGATGAAAAACTGTTTTTT; CDR3aa: CASSTGTGDEKLFF
d_gene: NA; abundance: NA; v_gene: TRBV20-1; j_gene: TRBJ2-7; CDR3nt: TGCAGTGCTAGGGGCTACGAGCAGTACTTC; CDR3aa: CSARGYEQYF
d_gene: NA; abundance: NA; v_gene: TRBV5-1; j_gene: TRBJ2-3; CDR3nt: TGCGCCAGCAGCTTGTGGGGCACAGATACGCAGTATTTT; CDR3aa: CASSLWGTDTQYF
d_gene: NA; abundance: many; v_gene: TRBV5-1; j_gene: TRBJ2-1; CDR3nt: TGCGCCAGCAGCCCAGGACAAACCTCCTACAATGAGCAGTTCTTC; CDR3aa: CASSPGQTSYNEQFF
d_gene: NA; abundance: NA; v_gene: TRBV10-3; j_gene: TRBJ2-1; CDR3nt: TGTGCCATCAGTGAAGGCATAAAGACGAATGAGCAGTTCTTC; CDR3aa: CAISEGIKTNEQFF
d_gene: NA; abundance: NA; v_gene: TRBV7-2; j_gene: TRBJ1-1; CDR3nt: TGTGCCAGCAGCTCGCAGGAGACTAACACTGAAGCTTTCTTT; CDR3aa: CASSSQETNTEAFF
d_gene: NA; abundance: NA; v_gene: TRBV5-4; j_gene: TRBJ2-7; CDR3nt: TGTGCCAGCAGCCCACCGGGTAGGGAGGCCGTGGGGGAGCAGTACTTC; CDR3aa: CASSPPGREAVGEQYF
d_gene: NA; abundance: NA; v_gene: TRBV29-1; j_gene: TRBJ1-4; CDR3nt: TGCAGCGTTACGGGGAGGGATGAAAAACTGTTTTTT; CDR3aa: CSVTGRDEKLFF
d_gene: NA; abundance: few; v_gene: TRBV7-8; j_gene: TRBJ1-5; CDR3nt: TGTGCCAGCAGCTTAGCGCGGTCCAGCAATCAGCCCCAGCATTTT; CDR3aa: CASSLARSSNQPQHF
d_gene: NA; abundance: NA; v_gene: TRBV10-1; j_gene: TRBJ2-7; CDR3nt: TGCGCCAGCAGTGAGGGGACGAGCTACGAGCAGTACTTC; CDR3aa: CASSEGTSYEQYF
d_gene: NA; abundance: NA; v_gene: TRBV6-1; j_gene: TRBJ2-3; CDR3nt: TGTGCCAGCAGGGCCGGGACTAGCACAGATACGCAGTATTTT; CDR3aa: CASRAGTSTDTQYF
d_gene: NA; abundance: NA; v_gene: TRBV11-2; j_gene: TRBJ1-1; CDR3nt: TGTGCCAGCAGCTTGACAAGGGAAGCTTTCTTT; CDR3aa: CASSLTREAFF
d_gene: NA; abundance: NA; v_gene: TRBV14; j_gene: TRBJ2-5; CDR3nt: TGTGCCAGCAGCCAAGAGACGGCCCGTGAGACCCAGTACTTC; CDR3aa: CASSQETARETQYF
d_gene: TRBD2; abundance: few; v_gene: TRBV30; j_gene: TRBJ2-1; CDR3nt: TGTGCCTGGAGTGAAGGTACTAGCGGGTATAGCTCCTACAATGAGCAGTTCTTC; CDR3aa: CAWSEGTSGYSSYNEQFF
d_gene: NA; abundance: NA; v_gene: TRBV18; j_gene: TRBJ2-7; CDR3nt: TGTGCCAGCTCACCATCCCAGGGGACGTTCTACGAGCAGTACTTC; CDR3aa: CASSPSQGTFYEQYF
d_gene: TRBD2; abundance: NA; v_gene: TRBV6-1; j_gene: TRBJ2-7; CDR3nt: TGTGCCACCAGCGGGGCTAGCGGAGGCTACGAGCAGTACTTC; CDR3aa: CATSGASGGYEQYF
d_gene: NA; abundance: once; v_gene: TRBV28; j_gene: TRBJ2-7; CDR3nt: TGTGCCAGCAGGGCCCCCCCGTACGAGCAGTACTTC; CDR3aa: CASRAPPYEQYF
d_gene: NA; abundance: NA; v_gene: TRBV7-3; j_gene: TRBJ2-1; CDR3nt: TGTGCCAGCAGCTTAACCCGGGAGCCGGGGAATGAGCAGTTCTTC; CDR3aa: CASSLTREPGNEQFF
d_gene: TRBD2; abundance: NA; v_gene: TRBV28; j_gene: TRBJ2-7; CDR3nt: TGTGCCAGCAGATTGCCGGGCGGGAGGGCCGGCGAGCAGTACTTC; CDR3aa: CASRLPGGRAGEQYF
d_gene: NA; abundance: NA; v_gene: TRBV5-1; j_gene: TRBJ2-3; CDR3nt: TGCGCCAGCAGCGGGGGAGCGAGGGCGCCCCAAGGAGATACGCAGTATTTT; CDR3aa: CASSGGARAPQGDTQYF
d_gene: NA; abundance: NA; v_gene: TRBV9; j_gene: TRBJ2-5; CDR3nt: TGTGCCAGCAGCGTAGATGGCAGAGAGACCCAGTACTTC; CDR3aa: CASSVDGRETQYF
d_gene: TRBD2; abundance: once; v_gene: TRBV2; j_gene: TRBJ2-7; CDR3nt: TGTGCCAGCCGGGGGGGCAGTTACCCCTACGAGCAGTACTTC; CDR3aa: CASRGGSYPYEQYF
d_gene: NA; abundance: few; v_gene: TRBV5-4; j_gene: TRBJ1-1; CDR3nt: TGTGCCAGCAGGGGGAAGAACACTGAAGCTTTCTTT; CDR3aa: CASRGKNTEAFF
d_gene: NA; abundance: many; v_gene: TRBV10-2; j_gene: TRBJ2-2; CDR3nt: TGCGCCAGCAGTGATAGCAACACCGGGGAGCTGTTTTTT; CDR3aa: CASSDSNTGELFF
d_gene: NA; abundance: NA; v_gene: TRBV19; j_gene: TRBJ2-5; CDR3nt: TGTGCCAGTAGGCGAGGGAACGGAGAGACCCAGTACTTC; CDR3aa: CASRRGNGETQYF
d_gene: NA; abundance: NA; v_gene: TRBV10-2; j_gene: TRBJ1-2; CDR3nt: TGCGCCAGCAGTGATTCGGGCAGGGGCGTAGGAGGCTACACCTTC; CDR3aa: CASSDSGRGVGGYTF
d_gene: NA; abundance: NA; v_gene: TRBV12-5; j_gene: TRBJ1-2; CDR3nt: TGTGCTAGTGGTTTGAGTTCAGCGCACTATGGCTACACCTTC; CDR3aa: CASGLSSAHYGYTF
d_gene: TRBD2; abundance: NA; v_gene: TRBV5-4; j_gene: TRBJ2-1; CDR3nt: TGTGCCAGCAGCTATTCTAGCGGGGGGGGCAATGAGCAGTTCTTC; CDR3aa: CASSYSSGGGNEQFF
d_gene: NA; abundance: NA; v_gene: TRBV27; j_gene: TRBJ2-2; CDR3nt: TGTGCCAGCAGTTTATCGTTGAACACCGGGGAGCTGTTTTTT; CDR3aa: CASSLSLNTGELFF
d_gene: TRBD1; abundance: NA; v_gene: TRBV5-6; j_gene: TRBJ1-2; CDR3nt: TGTGCCAGCAGCTTGGCCGGACAGGGCGACTATGGCTACACCTTC; CDR3aa: CASSLAGQGDYGYTF
d_gene: TRBD1; abundance: NA; v_gene: TRBV7-9; j_gene: TRBJ2-1; CDR3nt: TGTGCCAGCAGCCGGGGACAGGGGGGTGTGAATGAGCAGTTCTTC; CDR3aa: CASSRGQGGVNEQFF
d_gene: NA; abundance: NA; v_gene: TRBV30; j_gene: TRBJ2-7; CDR3nt: TGTGCCTGGAGTAGAGAATCCTACGAGCAGTACTTC; CDR3aa: CAWSRESYEQYF
d_gene: TRBD1; abundance: NA; v_gene: TRBV18; j_gene: TRBJ2-7; CDR3nt: TGTGCCAGCTCACCCGGGGACAGTTACGAGCAGTACTTC; CDR3aa: CASSPGDSYEQYF